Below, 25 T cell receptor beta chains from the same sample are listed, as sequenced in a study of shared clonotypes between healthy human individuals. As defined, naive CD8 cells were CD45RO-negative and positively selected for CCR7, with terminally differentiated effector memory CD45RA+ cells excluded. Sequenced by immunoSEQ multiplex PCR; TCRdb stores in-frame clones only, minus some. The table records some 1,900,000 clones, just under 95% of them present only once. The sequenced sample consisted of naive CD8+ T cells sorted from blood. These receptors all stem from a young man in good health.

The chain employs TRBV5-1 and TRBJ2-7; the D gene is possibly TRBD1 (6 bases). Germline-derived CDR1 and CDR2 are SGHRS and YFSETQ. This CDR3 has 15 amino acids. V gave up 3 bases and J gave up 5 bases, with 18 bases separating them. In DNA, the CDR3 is TGCGCCAGCAGCTCTACGCAGGGGTTAATGAACGAGCAGTACTTC. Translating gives CASSSTQGLMNEQYF.

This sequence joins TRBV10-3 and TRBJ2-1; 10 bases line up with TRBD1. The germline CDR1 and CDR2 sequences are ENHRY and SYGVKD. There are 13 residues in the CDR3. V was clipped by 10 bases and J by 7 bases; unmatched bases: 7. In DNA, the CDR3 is TGTGCCACGTCGGGACAGGGGAGAAATGAGCAGTTCTTC. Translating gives CATSGQGRNEQFF.

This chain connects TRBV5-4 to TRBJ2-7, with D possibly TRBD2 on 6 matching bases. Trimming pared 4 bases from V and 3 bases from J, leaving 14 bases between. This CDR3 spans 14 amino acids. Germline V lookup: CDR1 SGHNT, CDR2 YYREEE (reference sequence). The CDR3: CASSPRGTYYEQYF. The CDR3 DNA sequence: TGTGCCAGCAGCCCACGGGGGACTTACTACGAGCAGTACTTC.

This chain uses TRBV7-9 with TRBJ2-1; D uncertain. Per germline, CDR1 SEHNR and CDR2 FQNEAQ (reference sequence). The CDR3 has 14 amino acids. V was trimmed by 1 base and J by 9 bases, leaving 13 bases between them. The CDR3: CASSLVGLEVEQFF. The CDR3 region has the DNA TGTGCCAGCAGCTTAGTCGGCCTAGAGGTTGAGCAGTTCTTC.

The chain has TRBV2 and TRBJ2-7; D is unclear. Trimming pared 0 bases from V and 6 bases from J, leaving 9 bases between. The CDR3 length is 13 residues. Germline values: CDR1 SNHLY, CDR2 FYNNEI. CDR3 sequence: CASSEAGSGEQYF. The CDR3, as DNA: TGTGCCAGCAGTGAAGCCGGCTCGGGCGAGCAGTACTTC.

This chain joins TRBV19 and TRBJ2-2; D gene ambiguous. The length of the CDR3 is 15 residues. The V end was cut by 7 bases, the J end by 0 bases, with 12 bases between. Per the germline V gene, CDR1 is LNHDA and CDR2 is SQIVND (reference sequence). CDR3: CASNEPLTNTGELFF. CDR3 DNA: TGTGCCAGTAATGAGCCCTTGACGAACACCGGGGAGCTGTTTTTT.

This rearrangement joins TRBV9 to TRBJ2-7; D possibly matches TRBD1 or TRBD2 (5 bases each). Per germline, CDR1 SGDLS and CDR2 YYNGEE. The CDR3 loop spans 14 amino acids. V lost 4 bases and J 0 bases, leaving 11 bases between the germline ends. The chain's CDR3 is CASSPRDDSYEQYF. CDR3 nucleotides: TGTGCCAGCAGCCCCCGGGACGACTCCTACGAGCAGTACTTC.

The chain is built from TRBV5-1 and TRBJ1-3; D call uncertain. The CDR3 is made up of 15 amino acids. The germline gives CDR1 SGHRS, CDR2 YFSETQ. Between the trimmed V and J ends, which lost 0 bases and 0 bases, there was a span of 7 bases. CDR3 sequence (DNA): TGCGCCAGCAGCTTGGCCCCCCACTCTGGAAACACCATATATTTT. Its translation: CASSLAPHSGNTIYF. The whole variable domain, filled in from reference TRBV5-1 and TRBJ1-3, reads KAGVTQTPRYLIKTRGQQVTLSCSPISGHRSVSWYQQTPGQGLQFLFEYFSETQRNKGNFPGRFSGRQFSNSRSEMNVSTLELGDSALYLCASSLAPHSGNTIYFGEGSWLTVV.

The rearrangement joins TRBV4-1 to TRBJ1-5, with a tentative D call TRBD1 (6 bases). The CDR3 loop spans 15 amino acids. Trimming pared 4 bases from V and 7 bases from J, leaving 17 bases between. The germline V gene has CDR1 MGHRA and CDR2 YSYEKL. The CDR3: CASSLLQGSEQPQHF. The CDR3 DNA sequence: TGCGCCAGCAGCCTGTTACAGGGAAGTGAACAGCCCCAGCATTTT.

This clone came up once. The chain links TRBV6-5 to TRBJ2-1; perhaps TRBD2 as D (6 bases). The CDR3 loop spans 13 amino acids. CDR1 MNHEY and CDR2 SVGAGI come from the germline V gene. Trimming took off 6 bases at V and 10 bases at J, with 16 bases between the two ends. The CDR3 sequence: CASSPGLLREQFF. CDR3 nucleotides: TGTGCCAGCAGCCCGGGACTGCTCAGGGAGCAGTTCTTC.

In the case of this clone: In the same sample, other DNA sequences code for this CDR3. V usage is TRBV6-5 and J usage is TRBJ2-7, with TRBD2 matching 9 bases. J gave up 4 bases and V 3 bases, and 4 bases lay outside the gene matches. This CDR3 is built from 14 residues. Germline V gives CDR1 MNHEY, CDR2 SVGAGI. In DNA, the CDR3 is TGTGCCAGCAGTTATGGGCTAGCGGGGTACGAGCAGTACTTC. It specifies CASSYGLAGYEQYF.

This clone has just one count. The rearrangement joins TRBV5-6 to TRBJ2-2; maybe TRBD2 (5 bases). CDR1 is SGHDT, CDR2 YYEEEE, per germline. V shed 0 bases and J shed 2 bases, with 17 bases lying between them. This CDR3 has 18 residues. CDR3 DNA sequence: TGTGCCAGCAGCTTGGACAGTAGCCTCGAGGGAAACACCGGGGAGCTGTTTTTT. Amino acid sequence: CASSLDSSLEGNTGELFF.

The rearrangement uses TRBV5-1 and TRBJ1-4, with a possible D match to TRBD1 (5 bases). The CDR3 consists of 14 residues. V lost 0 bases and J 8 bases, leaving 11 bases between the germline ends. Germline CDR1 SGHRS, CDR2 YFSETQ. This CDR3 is CASSLASQGEKLFF. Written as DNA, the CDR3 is TGCGCCAGCAGCTTGGCCTCTCAGGGAGAAAAACTGTTTTTT.

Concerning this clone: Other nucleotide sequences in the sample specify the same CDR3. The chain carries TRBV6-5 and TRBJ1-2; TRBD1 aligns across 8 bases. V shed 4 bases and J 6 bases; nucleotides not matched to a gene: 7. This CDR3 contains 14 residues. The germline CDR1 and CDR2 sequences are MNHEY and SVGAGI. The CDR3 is CASSSGQGSNGYTF. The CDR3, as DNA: TGTGCCAGCAGTTCCGGACAGGGAAGTAATGGCTACACCTTC.

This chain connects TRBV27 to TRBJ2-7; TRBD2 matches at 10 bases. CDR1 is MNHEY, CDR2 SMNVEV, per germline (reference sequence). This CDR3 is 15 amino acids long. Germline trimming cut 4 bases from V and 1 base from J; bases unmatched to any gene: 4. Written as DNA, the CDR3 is TGTGCCAGCAGTTGGGGTAGCGGGGGGTCCTACGAGCAGTACTTC. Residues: CASSWGSGGSYEQYF.

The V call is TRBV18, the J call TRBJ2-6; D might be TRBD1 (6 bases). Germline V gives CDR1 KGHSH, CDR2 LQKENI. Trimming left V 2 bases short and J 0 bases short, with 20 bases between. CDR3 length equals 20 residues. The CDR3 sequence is CASSPVWTDYIVSGANVLTF. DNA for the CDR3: TGTGCCAGCTCACCAGTATGGACAGACTATATAGTCTCTGGGGCCAACGTCCTGACTTTC.

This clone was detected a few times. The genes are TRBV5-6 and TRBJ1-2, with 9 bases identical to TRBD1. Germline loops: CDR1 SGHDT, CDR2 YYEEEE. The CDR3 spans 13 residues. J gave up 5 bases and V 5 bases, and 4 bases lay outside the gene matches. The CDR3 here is CASSAGTGYGYTF. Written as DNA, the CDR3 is TGTGCCAGCAGTGCCGGGACAGGGTATGGCTACACCTTC.

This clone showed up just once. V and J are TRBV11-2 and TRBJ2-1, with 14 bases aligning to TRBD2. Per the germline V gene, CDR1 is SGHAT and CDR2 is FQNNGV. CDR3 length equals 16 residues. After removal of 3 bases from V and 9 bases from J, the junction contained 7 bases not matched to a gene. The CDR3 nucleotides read TGTGCCAGCAGCTTTCCGGGACTAGCGGGGGTGGGTGAGCAGTTCTTC. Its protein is CASSFPGLAGVGEQFF.

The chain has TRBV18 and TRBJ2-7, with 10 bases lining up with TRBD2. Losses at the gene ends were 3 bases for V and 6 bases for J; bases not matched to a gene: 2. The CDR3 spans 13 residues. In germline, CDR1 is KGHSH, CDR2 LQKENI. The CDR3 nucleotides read TGTGCCAGCTCACCGGGACTAGCGAGCGAGCAGTACTTC. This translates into CASSPGLASEQYF.

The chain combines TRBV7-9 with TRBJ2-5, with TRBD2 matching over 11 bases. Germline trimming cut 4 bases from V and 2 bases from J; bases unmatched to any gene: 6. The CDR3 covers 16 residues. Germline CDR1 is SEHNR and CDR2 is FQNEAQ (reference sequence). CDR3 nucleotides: TGTGCCAGCAGCTCGACTGTAGCGGGAGGGCAAGAGACCCAGTACTTC. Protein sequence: CASSSTVAGGQETQYF.

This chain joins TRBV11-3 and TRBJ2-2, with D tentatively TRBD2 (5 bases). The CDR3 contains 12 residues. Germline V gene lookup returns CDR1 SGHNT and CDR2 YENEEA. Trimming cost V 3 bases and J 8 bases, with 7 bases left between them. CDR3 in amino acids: CASSFSGGELFF. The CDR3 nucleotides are TGTGCCAGCAGCTTCTCGGGGGGGGAGCTGTTTTTT. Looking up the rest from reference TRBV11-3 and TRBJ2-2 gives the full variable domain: EAGVVQSPRYKIIEKKQPVAFWCNPISGHNTLYWYLQNLGQGPELLIRYENEEAVDDSQLPKDRFSAERLKGVDSTLKIQPAELGDSAVYLCASSFSGGELFFGEGSRLTVL.

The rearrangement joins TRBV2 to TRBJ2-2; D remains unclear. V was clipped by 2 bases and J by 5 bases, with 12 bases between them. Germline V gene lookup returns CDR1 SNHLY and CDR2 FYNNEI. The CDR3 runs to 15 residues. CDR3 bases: TGTGCCAGCAGTGAAAAAGGGCCTGGGACCGGGGAGCTGTTTTTT. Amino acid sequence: CASSEKGPGTGELFF.

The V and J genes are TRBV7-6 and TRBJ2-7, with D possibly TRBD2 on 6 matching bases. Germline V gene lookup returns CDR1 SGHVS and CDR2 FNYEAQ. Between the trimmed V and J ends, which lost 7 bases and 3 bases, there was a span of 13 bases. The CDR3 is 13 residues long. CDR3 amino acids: CASTPAGNYEQYF. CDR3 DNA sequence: TGTGCCAGCACCCCCGCGGGGAACTACGAGCAGTACTTC.

The CDR3 loop is CASSQDEDSNYGYTF. CDR3 nucleotides: TGTGCCAGCAGCCAAGACGAAGACAGTAACTATGGCTACACCTTC. The rearrangement links TRBV4-2 to TRBJ1-2, with D tentatively TRBD1 (5 bases). CDR1 and CDR2 from the germline V gene are LGHNA and YNFKEQ. Trimming took off 0 bases at V and 1 base at J, with 9 bases between the two ends. There are 15 residues in the CDR3.

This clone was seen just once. CDR3 bases: TGTGCCAGCAGCTTAGCAAGGGCTCGACAAGAGACCCAGTACTTC. Translated: CASSLARARQETQYF. The rearrangement uses TRBV7-4 and TRBJ2-5; D ambiguous. V was shortened by 0 bases and J by 2 bases, with 10 bases between the two germline ends. Germline CDR1 and CDR2: SGHVT and SQSDAQ. CDR3 length equals 15 residues.